This TCR beta chain appears in the sequencing data of a study of T cell responses to AZD1222 COVID-19 vaccine. Study results and limitations: Elevations in Spike-specific TCR breadth and depth followed administration of two AZD1222 doses. Only after the peak T cell response were repertoires sampled.

TCRdb's table, derived via immunoSEQ multiplex PCR, lists solely in-frame clones and lacks some. This repertoire shows 150,000 or so clones, over 80% found once; its top ten account for roughly 3.8%. V lost 1 base to trimming and J lost 2 bases, with 8 bases between them. CDR1 and CDR2 (germline): LGHNA, YNFKEQ. The CDR3 length is 14 residues. Second-dose timings of about 4 or about 12 weeks were pooled. On this clone: Its matching antigen is unknown.

The chain combines TRBV4-2 with TRBJ1-1, with no clear D. The source material was peripheral blood, sampled 28 days after the second AZD1222 dose. The origin of this receptor is an adult who received the AZD1222 COVID-19 vaccine. The CDR3 sequence is CASSQGLLNTEAFF. The DNA for the CDR3 is TGTGCCAGCAGCCAAGGCCTATTAAACACTGAAGCTTTCTTT.